These 3 T cell receptor beta chains came from one sample sequenced in a study of neurological immune-mediated disorders. Using its own MiXCR run on the 5' RACE reads, TCRdb lists one record per CDR3 protein. Of about 38,000 distinct CDR3 sequences in the sample, approximately 12% are singletons; the top ten hold 3.5% to 4%. Time point described: technical triplicate 1. The sample taken for sequencing was PBMCs. These TCRs come from a man aged 60 to 75 with HTLV-1-associated myelopathy (HAM/TSP).

This clonotype has ten or more counts. The gene calls are TRBV29-1 and TRBJ2-5; 8 bases are a match to TRBD1. Germline CDR1 reads SQVTM; CDR2 reads ANQGSEA. The V gene end was trimmed by 6 bases and the J gene end by 1 base; junction bases not matched to a gene: 1. CDR3 size: 12 residues. The CDR3 loop reads CSVDRAQETQYF. CDR3 nucleotides: TGCAGCGTGGACAGGGCCCAAGAGACCCAGTACTTC.

This clonotype showed up many times. This chain joins TRBV6-6 and TRBJ2-3; D gene unclear. Trimming shortened V by 10 bases and J by 4 bases, and 9 bases separated the two germline ends. The CDR3 consists of 11 residues. Germline V gives CDR1 MNHNY, CDR2 SVGAGI (reference sequence). The CDR3 DNA reads as TGTGCCATCGGTTGGGCAGATACGCAGTATTTT. This gives the protein CAIGWADTQYF.

The chain is built from TRBV7-9 and TRBJ2-1; 9 bases are shared with TRBD2. The trim removed 4 bases at V and 9 bases at J, leaving 7 bases unmatched. Per germline, CDR1 SEHNR and CDR2 FQNEAQ (reference sequence). The CDR3 runs 14 residues. The CDR3 bases are TGTGCCAGCAGCTCTCCGACTAGCGGTACTGAGCAGTTCTTC. Its translation: CASSSPTSGTEQFF.